This T cell receptor beta chain is drawn from a study of PD-L1 blockade in urothelial cancer. The count of this clone is one. Antigen unknown. Study observations and caveats: Patients with durable benefit had greater blood expansion of tumor-associated TCR clones 3 weeks into treatment.

The CDR3 extends over 16 amino acids. The V gene end was trimmed by 4 bases and the J gene end by 0 bases; junction bases not matched to a gene: 8. Germline loops: CDR1 SGHNT, CDR2 YYREEE (reference sequence). The time point: pretreatment peripheral blood. The table came from immunoSEQ multiplex PCR; TCRdb's copy has only in-frame clones and leaves some out. The sample gives about 81,000 clones, roughly 90% of which show up once; 0.97% is in the top ten. The TCR originated in a woman aged 80 or over with urothelial cancer. This rearrangement joins TRBV5-4 to TRBJ2-7; TRBD1 aligns across 9 bases. This specimen was PBMCs, taken around atezolizumab (anti-PD-L1) treatment. The CDR3 coding sequence is TGTGCCAGCAGCGCGGGACAGGGCTATGGCTCCTACGAGCAGTACTTC. Its translation: CASSAGQGYGSYEQYF. The full variable domain, its missing parts supplied by reference TRBV5-4 and TRBJ2-7, is ETGVTQSPTHLIKTRGQQVTLRCSSQSGHNTVSWYQQALGQGPQFIFQYYREEENGRGNFPPRFSGLQFPNYSSELNVNALELDDSALYLCASSAGQGYGSYEQYFGPGTRLTVT.